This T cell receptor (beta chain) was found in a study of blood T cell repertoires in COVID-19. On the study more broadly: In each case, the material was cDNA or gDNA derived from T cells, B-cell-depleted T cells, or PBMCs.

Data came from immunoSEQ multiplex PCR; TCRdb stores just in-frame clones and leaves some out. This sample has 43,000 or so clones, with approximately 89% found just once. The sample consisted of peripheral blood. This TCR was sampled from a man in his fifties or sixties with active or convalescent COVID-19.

The CDR3 spells CAVEGAATAQPQHF. DNA for the CDR3: TGTGCCGTTGAGGGGGCCGCTACGGCTCAGCCCCAGCATTTT. The gene calls are TRBV6-5 and TRBJ1-5; 7 bases are shared with TRBD1. The length of the CDR3 is 14 residues. V was clipped by 11 bases and J by 6 bases; unmatched bases: 13. Germline V gives CDR1 MNHEY, CDR2 SVGAGI.